This T cell receptor beta chain was documented in a study of T cell responses to AZD1222 COVID-19 vaccine. Study-level points and caveats: There were mostly white British donors and more females than males, and clonal diversity was possibly underestimated.

Trimming pared 7 bases from V and 5 bases from J, leaving 14 bases between. Germline loops: CDR1 MRHNA, CDR2 SNTAGT. This CDR3 has 13 residues. Profiled with immunoSEQ multiplex PCR; TCRdb holds only in-frame clones, not every one. The sample yields approximately 120,000 clones, 87% seen once. A remark on this clone: What it binds is not known.

The clonotype originates from an adult in good health. The sample consisted of peripheral blood, taken on day 0 of AZD1222 vaccination. The V gene is TRBV6-4, the J gene TRBJ2-5; the D gene is possibly TRBD2 (5 bases). As DNA, the CDR3 is TGTGCCAGCATATCCCTAGCTGGGGAGACCCAGTACTTC. Translating gives CASISLAGETQYF.